This T cell receptor (beta chain) came from a study of PD-1 blockade in classical Hodgkin lymphoma. V lost 0 bases to trimming and J lost 0 bases; unmatched junction nucleotides: 6. The CDR3 is made up of 17 amino acids. Germline assignment: CDR1 SGHRS and CDR2 YFSETQ. TCRdb keeps only in-frame clones here, not all; method: immunoSEQ multiplex PCR. The table records 27,000 or so clones, 55% to 85% of them present only once. This sample's time point: cycle 4 day 1 (C4D1), after 5 to 7 weeks of nivolumab. Relapse was seen in all patients after autologous stem cell transplantation, and brentuximab vedotin exposure was variable. The study recorded best responses of complete response, partial response or progressive disease.

The sequencing here drew on peripheral blood mononuclear cells (PBMCs), taken before the fourth cycle of nivolumab. The genes are TRBV5-1 and TRBJ2-3; TRBD2 agrees at 8 bases. The receptor was isolated from a human donor with classical Hodgkin lymphoma. The chain's CDR3 is CASSLVGTRSSTDTQYF. DNA of the CDR3: TGCGCCAGCAGCTTGGTTGGGACTAGAAGTAGCACAGATACGCAGTATTTT. Complete variable domain (other parts from reference TRBV5-1 and TRBJ2-3): KAGVTQTPRYLIKTRGQQVTLSCSPISGHRSVSWYQQTPGQGLQFLFEYFSETQRNKGNFPGRFSGRQFSNSRSEMNVSTLELGDSALYLCASSLVGTRSSTDTQYFGPGTRLTVL.